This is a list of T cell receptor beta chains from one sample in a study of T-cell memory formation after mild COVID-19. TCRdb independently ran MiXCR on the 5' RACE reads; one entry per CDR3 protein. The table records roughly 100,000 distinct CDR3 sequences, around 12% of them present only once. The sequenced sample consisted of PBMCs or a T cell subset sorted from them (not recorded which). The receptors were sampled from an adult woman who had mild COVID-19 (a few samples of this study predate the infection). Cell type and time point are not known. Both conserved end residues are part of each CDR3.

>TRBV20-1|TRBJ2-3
CSAMPGDRGQPTDTQYF
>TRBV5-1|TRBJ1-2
CASAELGGNYGYTF
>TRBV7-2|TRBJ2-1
CASSLPPGAGSGQFF
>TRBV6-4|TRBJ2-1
CASSATGVGYNEQFF
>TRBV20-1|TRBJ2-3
CSARRQEIGGVDTQYF
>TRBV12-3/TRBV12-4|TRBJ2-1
CASWGDLRNEQFF
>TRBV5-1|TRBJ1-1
CASSKGAGTEAFF
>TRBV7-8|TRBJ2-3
CASSSLQALGDTQYF
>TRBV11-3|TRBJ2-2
CASSPRARGNTGELFF
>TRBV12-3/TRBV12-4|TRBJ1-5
CASSPGTVNQPQHF
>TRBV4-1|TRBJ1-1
CASRPLPSGTGVGAFF
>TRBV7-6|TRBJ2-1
CASSRSGGPQNEQFF
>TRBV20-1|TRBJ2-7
CSARPQGSEQYF
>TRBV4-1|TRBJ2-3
CASSPREVGTDTQYF
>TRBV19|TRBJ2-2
CASNLLLGSTGELFF
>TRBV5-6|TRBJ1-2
CASSSGQELHYGYTF
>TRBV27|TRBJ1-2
CASSLSGGEIYGYTF
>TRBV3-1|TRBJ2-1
CASSQKAAGDSYNEQFF
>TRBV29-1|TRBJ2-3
CSATSGVADTQYF
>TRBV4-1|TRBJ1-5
CASSQDRTGNQPQHF
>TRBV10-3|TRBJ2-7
CAIGARANDEQYF
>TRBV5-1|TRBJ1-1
CASSSRRWGGPNTEAFF
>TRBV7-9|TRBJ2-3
CASSPTTGGTDTQYF
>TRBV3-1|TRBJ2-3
CASSLQGLVYDTQYF
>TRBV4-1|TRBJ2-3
CASSHDEGYRGTDTQYF
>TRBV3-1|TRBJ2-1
CASSQVPAGLYNEQFF
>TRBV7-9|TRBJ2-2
CASSLAGQGSAGELFF
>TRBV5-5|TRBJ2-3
CASSLAGGADTQYF
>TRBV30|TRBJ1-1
CAWSRGGTEAFF
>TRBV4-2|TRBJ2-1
CASSQDNLAGGNEQFF
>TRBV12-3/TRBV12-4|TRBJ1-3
CASSRRGALNTIYF
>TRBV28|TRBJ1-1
CASSFPPMRGANTEAFF
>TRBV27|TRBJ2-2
CASSLGTGGRELFF
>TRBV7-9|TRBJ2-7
CASSLGPGVEQYF
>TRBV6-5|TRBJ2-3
CASRTGRDSSDTQYF
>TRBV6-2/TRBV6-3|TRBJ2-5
CASSYSGVAGGGETQYF
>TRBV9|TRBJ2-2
CASAPRPGGATGELFF
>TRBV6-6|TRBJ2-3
CATKGGGLYTDTQYF
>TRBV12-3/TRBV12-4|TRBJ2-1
CASSLHLSREQFF
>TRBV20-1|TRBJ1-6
CSAQGRGHDSPLHF
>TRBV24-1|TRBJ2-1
CPTGREGDNEQFF
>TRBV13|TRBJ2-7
CASSLGRLAGEQYF
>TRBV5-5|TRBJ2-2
CASSLGLAAHNTGELFF
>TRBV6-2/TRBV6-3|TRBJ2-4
CASSLLAGGGVLAKNIQYF
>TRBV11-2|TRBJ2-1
CASSWTSGTSPDNEQFF
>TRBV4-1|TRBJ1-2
CASSPLPQGKSYGYTF
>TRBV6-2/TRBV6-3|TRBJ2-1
CASSVRITEVDEQFF
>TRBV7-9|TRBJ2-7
CASSSTSTSGYYEQYF
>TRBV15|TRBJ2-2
CATSRVRTGGDTGELFF
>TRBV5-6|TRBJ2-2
CASSLAGAANTGELFF
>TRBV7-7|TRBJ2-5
CASSLLSGPFGPGRETQYF
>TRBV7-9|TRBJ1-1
CASSIAYTEAFF
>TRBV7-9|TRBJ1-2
CASSLGPGTFLYGYTF
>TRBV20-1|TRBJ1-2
CSASGTPGGYTF
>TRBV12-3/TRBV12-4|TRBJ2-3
CASSSTSGGAPDTQYF
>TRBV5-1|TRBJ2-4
CASSAGDNQYF
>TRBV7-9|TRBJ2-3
CASSYPMLFSGTRTDTQYF
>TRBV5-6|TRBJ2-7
CASSSLNRGLYEQYF